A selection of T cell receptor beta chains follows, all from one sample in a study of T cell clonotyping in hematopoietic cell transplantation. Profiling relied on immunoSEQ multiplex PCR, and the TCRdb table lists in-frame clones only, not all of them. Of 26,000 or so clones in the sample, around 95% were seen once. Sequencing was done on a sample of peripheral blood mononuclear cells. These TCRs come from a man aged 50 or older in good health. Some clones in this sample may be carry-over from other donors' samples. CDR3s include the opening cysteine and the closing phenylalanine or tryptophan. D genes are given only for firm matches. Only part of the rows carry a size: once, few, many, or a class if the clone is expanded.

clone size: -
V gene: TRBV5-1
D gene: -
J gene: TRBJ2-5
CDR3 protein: CASSPDPGQETQYF
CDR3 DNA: TGCGCCAGCAGCCCAGACCCTGGCCAAGAGACCCAGTACTTC

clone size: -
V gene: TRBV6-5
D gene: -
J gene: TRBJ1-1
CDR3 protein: CASSHEGYTEAFF
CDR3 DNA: TGTGCCAGCAGTCACGAGGGATACACTGAAGCTTTCTTT

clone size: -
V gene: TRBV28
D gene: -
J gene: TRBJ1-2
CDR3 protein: CASSLVGTGGIGGYGYTF
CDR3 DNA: TGTGCCAGCAGTTTGGTGGGGACCGGGGGTATTGGAGGCTATGGCTACACCTTC

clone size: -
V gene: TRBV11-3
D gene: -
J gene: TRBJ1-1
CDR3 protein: CASSFGPSGVAFF
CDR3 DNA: TGTGCCAGCAGCTTTGGGCCATCGGGTGTTGCTTTCTTT

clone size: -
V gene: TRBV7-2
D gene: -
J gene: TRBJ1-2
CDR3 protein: CASSLVGQGDGYTF
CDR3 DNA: TGTGCCAGCAGCTTAGTTGGGCAGGGCGATGGCTACACCTTC

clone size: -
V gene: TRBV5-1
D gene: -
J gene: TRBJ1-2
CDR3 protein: CASSLDRVSYGYTF
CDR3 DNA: TGCGCCAGCAGCTTGGATCGGGTGAGCTATGGCTACACCTTC

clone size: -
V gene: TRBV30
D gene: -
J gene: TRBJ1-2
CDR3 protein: CAWGESNYGYTF
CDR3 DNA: TGTGCCTGGGGAGAATCTAACTATGGCTACACCTTC

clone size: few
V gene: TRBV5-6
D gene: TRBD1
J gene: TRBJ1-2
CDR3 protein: CASSGTELYGYTF
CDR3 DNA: TGTGCCAGCAGCGGGACAGAACTCTATGGCTACACCTTC

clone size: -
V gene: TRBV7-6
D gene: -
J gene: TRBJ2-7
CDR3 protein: CASSLDQGLSYEQYF
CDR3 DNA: TGTGCCAGCAGCTTAGACCAGGGACTCTCCTACGAGCAGTACTTC

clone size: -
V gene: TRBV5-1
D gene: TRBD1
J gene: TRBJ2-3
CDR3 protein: CASSKGASTDTQYF
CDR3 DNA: TGCGCCAGCAGCAAGGGGGCAAGCACAGATACGCAGTATTTT

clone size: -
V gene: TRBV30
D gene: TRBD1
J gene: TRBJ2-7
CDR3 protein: CAWSPGQGRHEQYF
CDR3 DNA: TGTGCCTGGAGTCCGGGACAGGGGCGGCACGAGCAGTACTTC

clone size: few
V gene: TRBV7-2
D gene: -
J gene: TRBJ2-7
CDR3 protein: CASNYQGYEQYF
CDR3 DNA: TGTGCCAGCAACTATCAGGGCTACGAGCAGTACTTC

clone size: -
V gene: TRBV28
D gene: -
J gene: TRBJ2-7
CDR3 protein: CASNPGPLYEQYF
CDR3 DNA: TGTGCCAGTAACCCGGGACCCCTTTACGAGCAGTACTTC

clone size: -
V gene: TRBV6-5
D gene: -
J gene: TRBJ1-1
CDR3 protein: CASSHKRGTEAFF
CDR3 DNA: TGTGCCAGCAGTCACAAAAGGGGTACTGAAGCTTTCTTT

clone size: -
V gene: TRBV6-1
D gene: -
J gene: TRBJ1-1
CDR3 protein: CASSRQVNTEAFF
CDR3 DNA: TGTGCCAGCAGCAGACAGGTGAACACTGAAGCTTTCTTT

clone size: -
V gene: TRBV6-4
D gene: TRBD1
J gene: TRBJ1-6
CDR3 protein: CASSDCPGGNEDNSPLHF
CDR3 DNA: TGTGCCAGCAGTGACTGTCCAGGGGGCAATGAGGATAATTCACCCCTCCACTTT

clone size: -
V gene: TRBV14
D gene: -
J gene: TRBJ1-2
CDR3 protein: CASSPLGAPNYGYTF
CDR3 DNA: TGTGCCAGCAGCCCCCTTGGGGCCCCGAACTATGGCTACACCTTC

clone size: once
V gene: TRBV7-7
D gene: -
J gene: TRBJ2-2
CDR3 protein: CASTGDTHWGELFF
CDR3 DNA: TGTGCCAGCACCGGGGACACCCATTGGGGGGAGCTGTTTTTT

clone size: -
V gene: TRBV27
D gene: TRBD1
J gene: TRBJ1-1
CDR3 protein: CASSLRPGGDLGTEAFF
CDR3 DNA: TGTGCCAGCAGTTTAAGGCCAGGGGGCGATCTGGGCACTGAAGCTTTCTTT

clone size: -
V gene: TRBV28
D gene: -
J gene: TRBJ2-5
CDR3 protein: CASALAETQYF
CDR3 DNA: TGTGCCAGCGCCCTGGCCGAGACCCAGTACTTC

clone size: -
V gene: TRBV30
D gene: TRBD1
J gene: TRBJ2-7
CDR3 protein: CAWKLGQNYYEQYF
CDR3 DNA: TGTGCCTGGAAGCTGGGACAGAATTACTACGAGCAGTACTTC

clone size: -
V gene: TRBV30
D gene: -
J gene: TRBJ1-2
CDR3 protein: CVWSSGTPYGYTF
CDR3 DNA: TGTGTCTGGAGTTCCGGGACACCCTATGGCTACACCTTC

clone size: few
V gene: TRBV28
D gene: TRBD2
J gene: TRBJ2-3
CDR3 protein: CASSVLTSGAPPSSTDTQYF
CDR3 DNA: TGTGCCAGCAGTGTCCTGACTAGCGGCGCTCCGCCCTCCAGCACAGATACGCAGTATTTT

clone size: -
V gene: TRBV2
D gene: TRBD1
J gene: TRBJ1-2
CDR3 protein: CASSNARQGLYGYTF
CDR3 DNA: TGTGCCAGCAGTAACGCCCGACAGGGCCTCTATGGCTACACCTTC

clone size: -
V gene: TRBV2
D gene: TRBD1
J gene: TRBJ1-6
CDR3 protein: CASSLRQGHYNSPLHF
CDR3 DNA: TGTGCCAGCAGCCTTAGACAGGGCCACTATAATTCACCCCTCCACTTT

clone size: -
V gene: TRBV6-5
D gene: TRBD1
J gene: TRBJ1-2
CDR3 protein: CASGTDVYGYTF
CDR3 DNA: TGTGCCAGCGGGACAGACGTCTATGGCTACACCTTC

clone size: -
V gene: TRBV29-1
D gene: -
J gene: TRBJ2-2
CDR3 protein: CSVESLANTGELFF
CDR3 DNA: TGCAGCGTTGAAAGCCTAGCGAACACCGGGGAGCTGTTTTTT

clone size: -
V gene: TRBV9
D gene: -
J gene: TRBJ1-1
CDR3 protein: CASSSSWGRNTEAFF
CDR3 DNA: TGTGCCAGCAGCTCCAGCTGGGGGAGAAACACTGAAGCTTTCTTT

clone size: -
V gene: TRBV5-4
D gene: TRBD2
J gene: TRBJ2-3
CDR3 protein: CASSRGLAGSTDTQYF
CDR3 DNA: TGTGCCAGCAGCCGGGGACTAGCGGGGAGCACAGATACGCAGTATTTT

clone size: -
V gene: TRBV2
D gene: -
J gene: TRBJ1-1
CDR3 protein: CASSDVYTEAFF
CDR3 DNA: TGTGCCAGCAGTGACGTGTACACTGAAGCTTTCTTT

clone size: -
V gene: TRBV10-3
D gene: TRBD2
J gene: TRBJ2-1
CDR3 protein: CAISGSGLAGGNEQFF
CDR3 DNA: TGTGCCATCAGTGGGAGCGGACTAGCGGGGGGGAATGAGCAGTTCTTC

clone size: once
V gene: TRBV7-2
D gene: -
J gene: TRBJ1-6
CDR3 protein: CASSSLYNSPLHF
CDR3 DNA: TGTGCCAGCAGTTCTCTCTATAATTCACCCCTCCACTTT

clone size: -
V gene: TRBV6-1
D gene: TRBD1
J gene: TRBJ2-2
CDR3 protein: CASSAGTGTGELFF
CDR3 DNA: TGTGCCAGCAGTGCAGGGACAGGCACCGGGGAGCTGTTTTTT

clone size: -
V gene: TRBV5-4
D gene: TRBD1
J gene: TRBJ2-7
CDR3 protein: CASSPPGQLPEQYF
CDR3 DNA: TGTGCCAGCAGCCCCCCGGGACAGCTTCCCGAGCAGTACTTC

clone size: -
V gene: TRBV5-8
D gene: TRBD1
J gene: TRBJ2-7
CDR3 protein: CASSRDRNSYEQYF
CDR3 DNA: TGTGCCAGCAGCCGGGACAGGAACTCCTACGAGCAGTACTTC

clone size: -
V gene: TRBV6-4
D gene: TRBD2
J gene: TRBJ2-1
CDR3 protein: CASSDSTSGGAEQFF
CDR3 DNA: TGTGCCAGCAGTGACTCGACTAGCGGGGGGGCTGAGCAGTTCTTC

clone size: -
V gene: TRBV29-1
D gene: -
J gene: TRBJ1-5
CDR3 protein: CSVVQGNNQPQHF
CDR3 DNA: TGCAGCGTTGTACAGGGTAACAATCAGCCCCAGCATTTT

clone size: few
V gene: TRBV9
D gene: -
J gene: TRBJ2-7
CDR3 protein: CASSVGLTSPYEQYF
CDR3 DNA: TGTGCCAGCAGCGTAGGATTAACGAGTCCCTACGAGCAGTACTTC

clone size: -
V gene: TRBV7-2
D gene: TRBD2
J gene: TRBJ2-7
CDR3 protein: CASSITGTSNEQYF
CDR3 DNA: TGTGCCAGCAGCATCACCGGGACTAGCAACGAGCAGTACTTC

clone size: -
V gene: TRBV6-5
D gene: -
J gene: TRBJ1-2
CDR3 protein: CASSYGDGYTF
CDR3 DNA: TGTGCCAGCAGTTACGGAGATGGCTACACCTTC

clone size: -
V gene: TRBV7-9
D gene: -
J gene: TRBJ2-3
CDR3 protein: CASSPRGPDTQYF
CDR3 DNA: TGTGCCAGCAGCCCTCGGGGCCCGGATACGCAGTATTTT

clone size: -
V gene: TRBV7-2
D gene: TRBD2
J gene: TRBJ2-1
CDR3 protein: CASTLSGGSNEQFF
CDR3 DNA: TGTGCCAGCACCCTTAGCGGGGGAAGCAATGAGCAGTTCTTC

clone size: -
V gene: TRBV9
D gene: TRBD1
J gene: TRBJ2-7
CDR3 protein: CASSEGQGWSYEQYF
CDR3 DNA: TGTGCCAGCAGCGAGGGACAGGGATGGTCTTACGAGCAGTACTTC

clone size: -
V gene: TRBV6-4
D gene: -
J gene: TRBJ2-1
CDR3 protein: CASSRSLNNEQFF
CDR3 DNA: TGTGCCAGCAGCCGTTCTCTAAACAATGAGCAGTTCTTC

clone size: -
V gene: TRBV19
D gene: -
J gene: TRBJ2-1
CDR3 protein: CASSILQGSDEQFF
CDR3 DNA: TGTGCCAGTAGTATATTGCAGGGTTCCGATGAGCAGTTCTTC

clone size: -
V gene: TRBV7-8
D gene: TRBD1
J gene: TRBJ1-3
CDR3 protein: CASSSRTGNGNTIYF
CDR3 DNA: TGTGCCAGCAGTTCTCGGACAGGGAACGGAAACACCATATATTTT

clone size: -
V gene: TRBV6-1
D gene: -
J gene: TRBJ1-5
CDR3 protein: CASRSRGGSNQPQHF
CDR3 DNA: TGTGCCAGCAGGAGCAGGGGAGGGAGCAATCAGCCCCAGCATTTT

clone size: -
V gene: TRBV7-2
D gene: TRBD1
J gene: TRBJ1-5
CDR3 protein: CASSSGSGTGLNQPQHF
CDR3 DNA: TGTGCCAGCAGCTCAGGATCCGGGACAGGGCTTAATCAGCCCCAGCATTTT

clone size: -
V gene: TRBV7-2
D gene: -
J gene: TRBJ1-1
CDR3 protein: CASSLEGGRDTEAFF
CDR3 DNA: TGTGCCAGCAGCTTAGAGGGGGGGCGGGACACTGAAGCTTTCTTT

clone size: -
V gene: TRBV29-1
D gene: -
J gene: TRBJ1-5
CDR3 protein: CSVEQGSNQPQHF
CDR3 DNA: TGCAGCGTTGAACAGGGTAGCAATCAGCCCCAGCATTTT

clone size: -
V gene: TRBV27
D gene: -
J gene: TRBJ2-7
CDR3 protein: CASSLRATPAIDEQYF
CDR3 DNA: TGTGCCAGCAGTTTAAGGGCGACCCCCGCTATTGACGAGCAGTACTTC

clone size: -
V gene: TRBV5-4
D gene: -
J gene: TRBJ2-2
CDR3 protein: CASSGGTANTGELFF
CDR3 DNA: TGTGCCAGCAGCGGCGGGACTGCGAACACCGGGGAGCTGTTTTTT

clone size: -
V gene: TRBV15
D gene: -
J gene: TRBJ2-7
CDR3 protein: CATSRDRRGQGDEQYF
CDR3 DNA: TGTGCCACCAGCAGAGATCGTAGGGGCCAGGGTGACGAGCAGTACTTC

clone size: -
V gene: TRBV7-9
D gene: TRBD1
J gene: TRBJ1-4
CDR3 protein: CASSFQTGANEKLFF
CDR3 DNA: TGTGCCAGCAGCTTTCAGACAGGGGCTAATGAAAAACTGTTTTTT

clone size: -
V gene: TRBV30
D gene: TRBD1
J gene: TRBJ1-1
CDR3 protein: CAWKHRGYRTEAFF
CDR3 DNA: TGTGCCTGGAAACACAGGGGCTATCGCACTGAAGCTTTCTTT

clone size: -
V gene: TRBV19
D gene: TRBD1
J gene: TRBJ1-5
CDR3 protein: CASSTPGTGDDNQPQHF
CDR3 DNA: TGTGCCAGTAGTACTCCTGGGACAGGGGACGACAATCAGCCCCAGCATTTT

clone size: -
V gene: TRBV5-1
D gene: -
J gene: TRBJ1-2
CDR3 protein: CASSLGGTVNYGYTF
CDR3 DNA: TGCGCCAGCAGCTTGGGAGGGACGGTGAACTATGGCTACACCTTC

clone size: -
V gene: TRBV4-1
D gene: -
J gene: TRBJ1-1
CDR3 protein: CASSPGVSAEAFF
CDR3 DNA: TGCGCCAGCAGCCCCGGAGTCAGCGCTGAAGCTTTCTTT

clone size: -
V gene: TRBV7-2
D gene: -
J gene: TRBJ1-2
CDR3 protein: CASNPPSIYGYTF
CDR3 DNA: TGTGCCAGCAACCCCCCCTCAATCTATGGCTACACCTTC

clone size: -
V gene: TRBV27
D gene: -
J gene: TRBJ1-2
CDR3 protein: CASSLNGAFNYGYTF
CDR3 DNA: TGTGCCAGCAGTTTAAATGGGGCTTTTAACTATGGCTACACCTTC